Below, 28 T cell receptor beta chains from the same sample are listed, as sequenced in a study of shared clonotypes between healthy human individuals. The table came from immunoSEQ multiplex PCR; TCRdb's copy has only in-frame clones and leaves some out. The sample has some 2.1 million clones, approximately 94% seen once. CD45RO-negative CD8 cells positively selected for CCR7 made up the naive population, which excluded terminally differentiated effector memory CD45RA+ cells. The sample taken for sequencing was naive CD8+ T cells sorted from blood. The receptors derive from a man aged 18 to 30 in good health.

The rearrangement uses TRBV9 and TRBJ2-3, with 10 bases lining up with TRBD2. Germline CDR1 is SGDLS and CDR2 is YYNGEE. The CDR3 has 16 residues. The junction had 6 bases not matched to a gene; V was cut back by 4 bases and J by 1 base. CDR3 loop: CASSLQREGGTDTQYF. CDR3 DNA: TGTGCCAGCAGCCTCCAGCGGGAGGGTGGCACAGATACGCAGTATTTT.

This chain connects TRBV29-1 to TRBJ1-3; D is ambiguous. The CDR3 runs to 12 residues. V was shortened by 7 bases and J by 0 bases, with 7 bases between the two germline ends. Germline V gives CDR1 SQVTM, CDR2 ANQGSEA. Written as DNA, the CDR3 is TGCAGCGCTCACAGCTCTGGAAACACCATATATTTT. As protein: CSAHSSGNTIYF.

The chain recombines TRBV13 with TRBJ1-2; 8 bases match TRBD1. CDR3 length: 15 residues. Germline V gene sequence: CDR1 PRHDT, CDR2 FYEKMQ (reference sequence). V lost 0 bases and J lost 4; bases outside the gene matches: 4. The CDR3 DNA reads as TGTGCCAGCAGCTTAGGACAGGGGGGCGGCTATGGCTACACCTTC. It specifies CASSLGQGGGYGYTF.

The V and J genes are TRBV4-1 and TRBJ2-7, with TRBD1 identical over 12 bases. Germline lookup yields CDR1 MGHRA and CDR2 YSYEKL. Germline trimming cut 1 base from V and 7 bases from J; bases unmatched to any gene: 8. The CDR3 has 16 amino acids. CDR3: CASSQVVGQGAREQYF. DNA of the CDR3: TGCGCCAGCAGCCAAGTAGTGGGACAGGGGGCGCGTGAGCAGTACTTC.

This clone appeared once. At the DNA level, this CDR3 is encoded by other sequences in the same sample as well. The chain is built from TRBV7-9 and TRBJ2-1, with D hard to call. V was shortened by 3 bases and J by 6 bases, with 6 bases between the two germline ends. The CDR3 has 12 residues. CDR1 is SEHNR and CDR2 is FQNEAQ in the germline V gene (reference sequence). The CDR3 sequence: CASSFLGNEQFF. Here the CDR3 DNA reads TGTGCCAGCAGCTTTCTCGGCAATGAGCAGTTCTTC.

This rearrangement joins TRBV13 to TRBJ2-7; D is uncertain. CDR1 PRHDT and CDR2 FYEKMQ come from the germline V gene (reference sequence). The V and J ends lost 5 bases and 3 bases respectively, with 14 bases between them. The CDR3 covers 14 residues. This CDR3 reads CASSTTDKNYEQYF. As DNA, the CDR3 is TGTGCCAGCAGCACGACTGATAAGAACTACGAGCAGTACTTC. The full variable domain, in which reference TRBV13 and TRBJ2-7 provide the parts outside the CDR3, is AAGVIQSPRHLIKEKRETATLKCYPIPRHDTVYWYQQGPGQDPQFLISFYEKMQSDKGSIPDRFSAQQFSDYHSELNMSSLELGDSALYFCASSTTDKNYEQYFGPGTRLTVT.

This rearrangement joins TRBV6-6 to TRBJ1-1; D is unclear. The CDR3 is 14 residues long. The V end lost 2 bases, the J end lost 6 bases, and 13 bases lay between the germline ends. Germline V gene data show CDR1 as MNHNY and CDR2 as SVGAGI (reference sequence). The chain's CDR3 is CASSYGEFIPEAFF. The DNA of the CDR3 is TGTGCCAGCAGTTACGGGGAGTTTATCCCTGAAGCTTTCTTT.

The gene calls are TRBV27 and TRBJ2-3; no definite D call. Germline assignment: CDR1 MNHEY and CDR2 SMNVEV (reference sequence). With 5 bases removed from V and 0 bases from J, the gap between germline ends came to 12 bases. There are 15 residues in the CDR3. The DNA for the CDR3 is TGTGCCAGCAGTCCATTCCCGCCTAGCACAGATACGCAGTATTTT. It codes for CASSPFPPSTDTQYF.

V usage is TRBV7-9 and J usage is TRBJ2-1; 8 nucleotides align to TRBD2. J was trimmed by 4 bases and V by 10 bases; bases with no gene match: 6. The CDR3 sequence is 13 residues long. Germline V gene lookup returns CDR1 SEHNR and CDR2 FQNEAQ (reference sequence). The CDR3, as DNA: TGTGCCACCCGGGAGGGGAATTACAATGAGCAGTTCTTC. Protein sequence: CATREGNYNEQFF. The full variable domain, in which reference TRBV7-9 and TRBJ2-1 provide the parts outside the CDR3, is DTGVSQNPRHKITKRGQNVTFRCDPISEHNRLYWYRQTLGQGPEFLTYFQNEAQLEKSRLLSDRFSAERPKGSFSTLEIQRTEQGDSAMYLCATREGNYNEQFFGPGTRLTVL.

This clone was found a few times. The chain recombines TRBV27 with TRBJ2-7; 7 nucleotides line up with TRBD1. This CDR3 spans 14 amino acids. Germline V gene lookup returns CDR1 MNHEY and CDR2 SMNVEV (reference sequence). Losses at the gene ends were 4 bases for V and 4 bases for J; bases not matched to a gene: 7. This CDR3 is CASSSRDRRYEQYF. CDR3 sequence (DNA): TGTGCCAGCAGTTCCCGGGACAGACGATACGAGCAGTACTTC.

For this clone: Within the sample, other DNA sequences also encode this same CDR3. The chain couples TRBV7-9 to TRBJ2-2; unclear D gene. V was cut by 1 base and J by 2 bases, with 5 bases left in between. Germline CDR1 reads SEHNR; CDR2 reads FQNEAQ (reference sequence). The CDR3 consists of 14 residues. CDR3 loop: CASSLVGNTGELFF. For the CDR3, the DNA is TGTGCCAGCAGCTTAGTAGGAAACACCGGGGAGCTGTTTTTT.

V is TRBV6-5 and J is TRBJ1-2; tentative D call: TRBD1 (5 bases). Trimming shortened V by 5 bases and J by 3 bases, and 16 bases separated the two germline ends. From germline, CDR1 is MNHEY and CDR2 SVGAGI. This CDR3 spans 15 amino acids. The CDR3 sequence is CASSPESGGHYGYTF. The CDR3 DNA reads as TGTGCCAGCAGTCCCGAGTCCGGGGGTCACTATGGCTACACCTTC.

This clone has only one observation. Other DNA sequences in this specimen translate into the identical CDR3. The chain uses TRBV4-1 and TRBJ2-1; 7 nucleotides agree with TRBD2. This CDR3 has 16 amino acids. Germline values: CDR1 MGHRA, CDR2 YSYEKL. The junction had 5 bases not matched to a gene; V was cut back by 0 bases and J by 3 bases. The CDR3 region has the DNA TGCGCCAGCAGCCAAGAATGGGGACTAAACTACAATGAGCAGTTCTTC. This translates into CASSQEWGLNYNEQFF.

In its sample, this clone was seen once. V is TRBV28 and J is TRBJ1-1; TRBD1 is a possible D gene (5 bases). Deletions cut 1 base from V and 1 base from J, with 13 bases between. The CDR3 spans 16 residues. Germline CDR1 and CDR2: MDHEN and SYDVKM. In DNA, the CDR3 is TGTGCCAGCAGTTTATATGTAGGGGCAACGAACACTGAAGCTTTCTTT. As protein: CASSLYVGATNTEAFF.

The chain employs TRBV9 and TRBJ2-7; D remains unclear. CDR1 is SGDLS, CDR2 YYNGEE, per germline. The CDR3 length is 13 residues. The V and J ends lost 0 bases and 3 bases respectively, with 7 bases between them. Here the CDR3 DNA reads TGTGCCAGCAGCGTAGAAGGCTTCTACGAGCAGTACTTC. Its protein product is CASSVEGFYEQYF. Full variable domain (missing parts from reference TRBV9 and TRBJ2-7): DSGVTQTPKHLITATGQRVTLRCSPRSGDLSVYWYQQSLDQGLQFLIQYYNGEERAKGNILERFSAQQFPDLHSELNLSSLELGDSALYFCASSVEGFYEQYFGPGTRLTVT.

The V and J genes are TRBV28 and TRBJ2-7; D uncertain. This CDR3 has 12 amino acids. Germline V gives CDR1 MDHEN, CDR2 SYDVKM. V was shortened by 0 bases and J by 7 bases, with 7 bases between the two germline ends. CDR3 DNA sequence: TGTGCCAGCAGTTTATGGCCGAAAGAGCAGTACTTC. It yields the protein CASSLWPKEQYF. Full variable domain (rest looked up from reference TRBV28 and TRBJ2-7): DVKVTQSSRYLVKRTGEKVFLECVQDMDHENMFWYRQDPGLGLRLIYFSYDVKMKEKGDIPEGYSVSREKKERFSLILESASTNQTSMYLCASSLWPKEQYFGPGTRLTVT.

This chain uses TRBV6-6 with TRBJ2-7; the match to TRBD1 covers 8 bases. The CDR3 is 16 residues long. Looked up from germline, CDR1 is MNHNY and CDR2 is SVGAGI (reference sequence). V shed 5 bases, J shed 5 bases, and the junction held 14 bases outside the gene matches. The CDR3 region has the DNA TGTGCCAGCAGTGGACCGGGACAGGCTCTATGGGACGAGCAGTACTTC. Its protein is CASSGPGQALWDEQYF.

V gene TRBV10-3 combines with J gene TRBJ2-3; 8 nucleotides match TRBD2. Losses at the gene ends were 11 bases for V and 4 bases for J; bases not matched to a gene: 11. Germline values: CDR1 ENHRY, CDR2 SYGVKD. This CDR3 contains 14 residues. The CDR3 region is CASGRAGEADTQYF. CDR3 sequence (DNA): TGTGCCTCCGGCCGAGCGGGAGAAGCAGATACGCAGTATTTT.

The CDR3 is CASSLYRGSNSDTQYF. CDR3 coding DNA: TGTGCCAGCAGTTTATACAGGGGTTCTAATTCAGATACGCAGTATTTT. The V call is TRBV28, the J call TRBJ2-3, with 7 bases lining up with TRBD1. V dropped 1 base and J dropped 4; count of bases not matched to a gene: 8. CDR1 and CDR2 from the germline V gene are MDHEN and SYDVKM. The CDR3 is 16 residues long.

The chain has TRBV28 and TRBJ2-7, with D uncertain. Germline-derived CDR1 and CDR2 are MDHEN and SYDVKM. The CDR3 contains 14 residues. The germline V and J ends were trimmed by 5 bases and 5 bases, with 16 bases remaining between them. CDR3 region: CASSPTSVSHEQYF. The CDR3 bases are TGTGCCAGCAGTCCTACCAGCGTTTCCCACGAGCAGTACTTC.

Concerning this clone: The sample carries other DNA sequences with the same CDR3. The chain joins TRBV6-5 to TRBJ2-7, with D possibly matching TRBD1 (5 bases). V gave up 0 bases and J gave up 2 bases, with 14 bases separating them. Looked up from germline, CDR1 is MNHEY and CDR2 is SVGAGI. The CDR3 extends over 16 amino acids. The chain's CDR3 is CASSYSVGQVTYEQYF. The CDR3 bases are TGTGCCAGCAGTTACTCTGTGGGGCAGGTAACCTACGAGCAGTACTTC.

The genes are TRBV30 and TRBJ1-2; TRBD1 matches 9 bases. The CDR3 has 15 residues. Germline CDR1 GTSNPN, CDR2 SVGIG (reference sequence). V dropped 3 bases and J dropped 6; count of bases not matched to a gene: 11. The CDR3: CAWSWGTGGDDGYTF. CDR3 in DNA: TGTGCCTGGAGCTGGGGAACAGGGGGCGATGATGGCTACACCTTC.

The chain's CDR3 is CASSPGQGRNQPQHF. Written as DNA, the CDR3 is TGTGCCAGCAGCCCCGGACAGGGCCGCAATCAGCCCCAGCATTTT. V usage is TRBV11-3 and J usage is TRBJ1-5; 8 bases align to TRBD1. The ends lost 5 bases at V and 2 bases at J; junction bases unmatched: 5. The CDR3 has 15 residues. Germline CDR1 is SGHNT and CDR2 is YENEEA. The variable domain in full, with the rest retrieved from reference TRBV11-3 and TRBJ1-5, is EAGVVQSPRYKIIEKKQPVAFWCNPISGHNTLYWYLQNLGQGPELLIRYENEEAVDDSQLPKDRFSAERLKGVDSTLKIQPAELGDSAVYLCASSPGQGRNQPQHFGDGTRLSIL.

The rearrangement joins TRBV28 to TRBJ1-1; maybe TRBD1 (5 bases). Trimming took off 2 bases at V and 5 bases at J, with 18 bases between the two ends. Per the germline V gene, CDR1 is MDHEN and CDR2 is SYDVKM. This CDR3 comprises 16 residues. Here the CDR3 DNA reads TGTGCCAGCAGTTTACTGGCAGGGCATTTGGGGACTGAAGCTTTCTTT. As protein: CASSLLAGHLGTEAFF.

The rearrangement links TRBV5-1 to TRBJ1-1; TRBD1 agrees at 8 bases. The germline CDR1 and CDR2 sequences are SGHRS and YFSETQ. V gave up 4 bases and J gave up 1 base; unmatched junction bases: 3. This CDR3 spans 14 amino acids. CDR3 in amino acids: CASSGGQANTEAFF. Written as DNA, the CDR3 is TGCGCCAGCAGCGGGGGACAGGCGAACACTGAAGCTTTCTTT.

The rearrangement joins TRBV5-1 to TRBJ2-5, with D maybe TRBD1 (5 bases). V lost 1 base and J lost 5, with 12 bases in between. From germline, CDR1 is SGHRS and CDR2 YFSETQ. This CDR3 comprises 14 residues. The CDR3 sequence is CASSLHPRDETQYF. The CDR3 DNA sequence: TGCGCCAGCAGCTTGCATCCCAGGGATGAGACCCAGTACTTC.

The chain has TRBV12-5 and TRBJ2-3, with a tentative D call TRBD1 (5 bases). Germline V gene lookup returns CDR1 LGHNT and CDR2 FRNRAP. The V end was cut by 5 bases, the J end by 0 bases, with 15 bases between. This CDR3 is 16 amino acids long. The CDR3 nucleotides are TGTGCTAGTGGTCCCTCCGAAGGGGCGAGCACAGATACGCAGTATTTT. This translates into CASGPSEGASTDTQYF.

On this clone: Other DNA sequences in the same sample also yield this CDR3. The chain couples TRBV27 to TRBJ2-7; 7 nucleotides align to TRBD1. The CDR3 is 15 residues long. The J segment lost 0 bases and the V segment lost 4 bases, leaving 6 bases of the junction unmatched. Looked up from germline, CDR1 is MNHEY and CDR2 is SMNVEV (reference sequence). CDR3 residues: CASSYRGPSSYEQYF. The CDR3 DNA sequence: TGTGCCAGCAGTTACAGGGGCCCGAGCTCCTACGAGCAGTACTTC.